This T cell receptor (beta chain) emerged from a study of cytomegalovirus exposure and HLA in healthy donors. Study-wide results and caveats: Of the V segments, some could not be distinguished, including TRBV6-2 and TRBV6-3, and were excluded. Among TCR sequences, most were rare, though some public TCRs appeared in many donors. It was only CMV serostatus that was available as immune exposure information.

With regard to this clone: Antigen: not known.

In the PCR, 60 Vbeta and 13 Jbeta primers were used. This table comes from immunoSEQ multiplex PCR, and its TCRdb copy is limited to in-frame clones, with some not included. In the table there are under 200,000 clones, 82% of which are singletons. The V gene's germline CDR1 is SGHNT and CDR2 YYREEE (reference sequence). V lost 2 bases to trimming and J lost 6 bases, with 11 bases between them. This CDR3 contains 13 residues. This TCR came from a woman between 18 and 29 years old in good health and CMV-seronegative. The chain joins TRBV5-4 to TRBJ1-1; D gene ambiguous. Sequenced: PBMCs. Written as DNA, the CDR3 is TGTGCCAGCAGCTTTTCCTCAGGCCCTGAAGCTTTCTTT. Encoded protein: CASSFSSGPEAFF.